Given below is one TCR beta chain in context. These data are taken from a study of blood T cell repertoires in COVID-19. Study-level background: Italy, Spain and the United States were the sources of the convalescent and acute COVID-19 samples. PBMCs, B-cell-depleted T cells, or T cells provided the cDNA or gDNA that made up the material.

Trimming took 0 bases from V and 2 from J, leaving 13 bases between them. From germline, CDR1 is MDHEN and CDR2 SYDVKM. This CDR3 comprises 16 residues. TCRdb's copy holds only in-frame clones and misses some; the assay was immunoSEQ multiplex PCR. The table shows 95,000 to 120,000 clones, with more than 80% occurring only once. The sequenced material came from peripheral blood. This TCR was recovered from a woman in her forties or fifties with acute or convalescent COVID-19. V gene TRBV28 combines with J gene TRBJ1-2; D call uncertain. Written as DNA, the CDR3 is TGTGCCAGCAGTTTATGGGGCAGCCCTGAGAACTATGGCTACACCTTC. Protein: CASSLWGSPENYGYTF.